Listed below are T cell receptor beta chains from one sample, sequenced in a study of blood T cell repertoires in COVID-19. The table came from immunoSEQ multiplex PCR; TCRdb's copy has only in-frame clones and leaves some out. This table has about 440,000 clones, about 92% appearing once. Sequenced material: PBMCs or T cells enriched from blood (not recorded which). The source is a young man who had recovered from COVID-19. Each CDR3 is given with its conserved first and last residue. D genes are given only for firm matches. Clone size is stated in some rows and not others, as once, few, many or a class when expanded.

v_gene: TRBV15
d_gene: NA
j_gene: TRBJ1-6
abundance: NA
CDR3nt: TGTGCCACCAGCCTCAGAAATAATTCACCCCTCCACTTT
CDR3aa: CATSLRNNSPLHF

v_gene: TRBV28
d_gene: NA
j_gene: TRBJ1-5
abundance: NA
CDR3nt: TGTGCCAGCCAATCTCGCGGCGGCGGGGTTAGCAATCAGCCCCAGCATTTT
CDR3aa: CASQSRGGGVSNQPQHF

v_gene: TRBV29-1
d_gene: NA
j_gene: TRBJ1-2
abundance: NA
CDR3nt: TGCAGCGCCCGGGGAAACTATGGCTACACCTTC
CDR3aa: CSARGNYGYTF

v_gene: TRBV29-1
d_gene: TRBD2
j_gene: TRBJ2-2
abundance: NA
CDR3nt: TGCAGCGTTGAGTCTACGGGAGGGATCACCGGGGAGCTGTTTTTT
CDR3aa: CSVESTGGITGELFF

v_gene: TRBV18
d_gene: NA
j_gene: TRBJ1-2
abundance: NA
CDR3nt: TGTGCCAGCTCACCTTCGACTTACTATGGCTACACCTTC
CDR3aa: CASSPSTYYGYTF

v_gene: TRBV15
d_gene: TRBD1
j_gene: TRBJ1-3
abundance: NA
CDR3nt: TGTGCCACCAGCAGAGATCCGAGGGGGCCGGGAAACACCATATATTTT
CDR3aa: CATSRDPRGPGNTIYF

v_gene: TRBV19
d_gene: NA
j_gene: TRBJ1-1
abundance: NA
CDR3nt: TGTGCCAGTAGCTTTTACACTGAAGCTTTCTTT
CDR3aa: CASSFYTEAFF

v_gene: TRBV4-1
d_gene: TRBD1
j_gene: TRBJ1-2
abundance: few
CDR3nt: TGCGCCAGCAGCCAACCAGGACAGGGAAGAGGCTACACCTTC
CDR3aa: CASSQPGQGRGYTF

v_gene: TRBV3-1/TRBV3-2
d_gene: NA
j_gene: TRBJ2-5
abundance: once
CDR3nt: TGTGCCAGCAGCTCCTGGGGCGGCGAGACCCAGTACTTC
CDR3aa: CASSSWGGETQYF

v_gene: TRBV9
d_gene: NA
j_gene: TRBJ1-6
abundance: NA
CDR3nt: TGTGCCAGCAGGGCGGACTATAATTCACCCCTCCACTTT
CDR3aa: CASRADYNSPLHF

v_gene: TRBV4-1
d_gene: TRBD1
j_gene: TRBJ1-5
abundance: NA
CDR3nt: TGCGCCAGCAGCCAAACGACAGGGGGACAGCCCCAGCATTTT
CDR3aa: CASSQTTGGQPQHF

v_gene: TRBV7-3
d_gene: TRBD1
j_gene: TRBJ1-4
abundance: NA
CDR3nt: TGTGCCAGCACCGAGACAGGGGGTGATGAAAAACTGTTTTTT
CDR3aa: CASTETGGDEKLFF

v_gene: TRBV10-1
d_gene: NA
j_gene: TRBJ2-7
abundance: NA
CDR3nt: TGCGCCAGCAGGAGGGACTCGACCCGAGGAGAGCAGTACTTC
CDR3aa: CASRRDSTRGEQYF

v_gene: TRBV7-5
d_gene: NA
j_gene: TRBJ1-3
abundance: NA
CDR3nt: TGTGTCAGAAGCCCTCTTATCCCCATATATTTT
CDR3aa: CVRSPLIPIYF

v_gene: TRBV5-1
d_gene: NA
j_gene: TRBJ2-2
abundance: NA
CDR3nt: TGCGCCAGCAGAACGGACAGAGACACCGGGGAGCTGTTTTTT
CDR3aa: CASRTDRDTGELFF

v_gene: TRBV27
d_gene: TRBD2
j_gene: TRBJ2-1
abundance: once
CDR3nt: TGTGCCAGCAGTTTACCGGGACTAGCCCCCGTCTACAATGAGCAGTTCTTC
CDR3aa: CASSLPGLAPVYNEQFF

v_gene: TRBV9
d_gene: NA
j_gene: TRBJ2-3
abundance: once
CDR3nt: TGTGCCAGCAGCGTAGCTGGGGGGGGCCAAGATACGCAGTATTTT
CDR3aa: CASSVAGGGQDTQYF

v_gene: TRBV5-4
d_gene: TRBD1
j_gene: TRBJ1-1
abundance: NA
CDR3nt: TGTGCCAGCACCGACAGGGGGTTAGGGGTGAACACTGAAGCTTTCTTT
CDR3aa: CASTDRGLGVNTEAFF

v_gene: TRBV2
d_gene: TRBD1
j_gene: TRBJ1-6
abundance: NA
CDR3nt: TGTGCCAGCAGGATGGACAGGGTGGTAGATTCACCCCTCCACTTT
CDR3aa: CASRMDRVVDSPLHF

v_gene: TRBV9
d_gene: NA
j_gene: TRBJ1-5
abundance: NA
CDR3nt: TGTGCCAGCAGCGTTGGGCCCTTTCAGCCCCAGCATTTT
CDR3aa: CASSVGPFQPQHF

v_gene: TRBV7-6
d_gene: TRBD1
j_gene: TRBJ1-2
abundance: NA
CDR3nt: TGTGCCAGCAGCTCCGACGACAGGGGATATGGCTACACCTTC
CDR3aa: CASSSDDRGYGYTF

v_gene: TRBV18
d_gene: NA
j_gene: TRBJ1-4
abundance: NA
CDR3nt: TGTGCCAGCTCACCACCGGAGTCGCGTGAAAAACTGTTTTTT
CDR3aa: CASSPPESREKLFF

v_gene: TRBV19
d_gene: TRBD1
j_gene: TRBJ1-5
abundance: once
CDR3nt: TGTGCCAGTAGTGCCACCGGGACAGGGAACCAGCCCCAGCATTTT
CDR3aa: CASSATGTGNQPQHF

v_gene: TRBV19
d_gene: TRBD1
j_gene: TRBJ1-1
abundance: NA
CDR3nt: TGTGCCAGTAGTATTCTAGGACAGGGGCCTGAAGCTTTCTTT
CDR3aa: CASSILGQGPEAFF

v_gene: TRBV5-5
d_gene: TRBD1
j_gene: TRBJ1-1
abundance: NA
CDR3nt: TGTGCCAGCAGCTTGAGGGGGCAGACTGAAGCTTTCTTT
CDR3aa: CASSLRGQTEAFF

v_gene: TRBV28
d_gene: NA
j_gene: TRBJ2-3
abundance: NA
CDR3nt: TGTGCCAGCAGTTTTCAGAGGGATACGCAGTATTTT
CDR3aa: CASSFQRDTQYF

v_gene: TRBV2
d_gene: NA
j_gene: TRBJ1-3
abundance: NA
CDR3nt: TGTGCCAGCAGTTTCCCCAACTCTGGAAACACCATATATTTT
CDR3aa: CASSFPNSGNTIYF

v_gene: TRBV5-1
d_gene: TRBD1
j_gene: TRBJ1-4
abundance: NA
CDR3nt: TGCGCCAGCAGCTTACAGGGGGGTGAAAAACTGTTTTTT
CDR3aa: CASSLQGGEKLFF

v_gene: TRBV30
d_gene: NA
j_gene: TRBJ1-1
abundance: NA
CDR3nt: TGTGCCTGGAATCCCGACAGTGTTTACACTGAAGCTTTCTTT
CDR3aa: CAWNPDSVYTEAFF